Below are 25 T cell receptor beta chains sequenced from a single sample in a study of CD8+ T cells in alopecia areata. cDNA prepared by RNA extraction and subsequent reverse transcription served as the template for sequencing. Assay: immunoSEQ multiplex PCR; the TCRdb copy retains only in-frame clones and omits some. The sample yields a few hundred thousand clones, 60% seen once. Described treatment: oral pan-JAK inhibitor, 5-10 mg twice daily. Here the sequenced sample was CD4+ T cells sorted from blood, taken around week 54, from a patient treated with tofacitinib. The receptor source for this set is a human donor with alopecia areata.

The chain couples TRBV6-1 to TRBJ2-5; 10 bases fit TRBD2. Germline values: CDR1 MNHNS, CDR2 SASEGT. The CDR3 covers 16 residues. V gave up 2 bases and J gave up 3 bases; unmatched junction bases: 6. The CDR3 protein is CASSERRTSGKETQYF. The CDR3 nucleotides read TGTGCCAGCAGTGAACGGAGGACTAGCGGTAAAGAGACCCAGTACTTC.

This clone was picked up a small number of times. V is TRBV29-1 and J is TRBJ2-5; TRBD2 matches 7 bases. J lost 5 bases, V lost 6 bases, and 12 bases had no gene match. The CDR3 has 14 residues. CDR1 is SQVTM, CDR2 ANQGSEA, per germline. This chain's CDR3 is CSVVSGTTGETQYF. CDR3 nucleotide sequence: TGCAGCGTGGTGAGCGGGACCACCGGCGAGACCCAGTACTTC.

This chain connects TRBV5-1 to TRBJ2-7; maybe TRBD1 (5 bases). The CDR3 contains 18 residues. Per germline, CDR1 SGHRS and CDR2 YFSETQ. Trimming took 2 bases from V and 5 from J, leaving 26 bases between them. The CDR3 is CASSLSVSWGPPMDEQYF. The CDR3 bases are TGCGCCAGCAGCTTAAGTGTTTCCTGGGGCCCCCCGATGGACGAGCAGTACTTC. Based on the CDR3 plus reference TRBV5-1 and TRBJ2-7, the full variable domain is KAGVTQTPRYLIKTRGQQVTLSCSPISGHRSVSWYQQTPGQGLQFLFEYFSETQRNKGNFPGRFSGRQFSNSRSEMNVSTLELGDSALYLCASSLSVSWGPPMDEQYFGPGTRLTVT.

This clone is a singleton in its sample. V gene TRBV7-2 combines with J gene TRBJ2-7, with a tentative D call TRBD2 (5 bases). This CDR3 is 13 amino acids long. The germline CDR1 and CDR2 sequences are SGHTA and FQGNSA. V lost 5 bases to trimming and J lost 7 bases, with 15 bases between them. The CDR3 DNA reads as TGTGCCAGCAGCCCCCGCAGTACGGGAGAGCAGTACTTC. Residues: CASSPRSTGEQYF. The full variable domain, completed using reference TRBV7-2 and TRBJ2-7, is GAGVSQSPSNKVTEKGKDVELRCDPISGHTALYWYRQSLGQGLEFLIYFQGNSAPDKSGLPSDRFSAERTGGSVSTLTIQRTQQEDSAVYLCASSPRSTGEQYFGPGTRLTVT.

The V call is TRBV30, the J call TRBJ2-5, with 13 bases fitting TRBD2. V was pared by 3 bases and J by 5 bases, with 0 bases of the junction left unmatched. The CDR3 contains 13 residues. CDR1 and CDR2 from the germline V gene are GTSNPN and SVGIG (reference sequence). The CDR3 here is CAWRGLAGETQYF. CDR3 in DNA: TGTGCCTGGAGGGGACTAGCGGGGGAGACCCAGTACTTC.

This chain connects TRBV2 to TRBJ2-6; no definite D call. Trimming removed 7 bases from V and 0 bases from J, with 7 bases in between. The V gene's germline CDR1 is SNHLY and CDR2 FYNNEI. This CDR3 is 14 amino acids long. The CDR3 protein is CASKMGSGANVLTF. CDR3 nucleotide sequence: TGTGCCAGCAAGATGGGCTCTGGGGCCAACGTCCTGACTTTC.

Here the CDR3 reads CASSPRSGGETEAFF. CDR3 in DNA: TGCGCCAGCAGCCCTCGTTCAGGGGGAGAAACTGAAGCTTTCTTT. This sequence joins TRBV5-1 and TRBJ1-1; 7 bases fit TRBD1. Germline values: CDR1 SGHRS, CDR2 YFSETQ. The CDR3 sequence is 15 residues long. V lost 4 bases, J lost 5 bases, and 11 bases stayed unmatched.

This chain joins TRBV5-6 and TRBJ2-6; 7 bases align to TRBD2. V trimming: 4 bases; J trimming: 2 bases; junction bases outside the gene matches: 3. Germline lookup yields CDR1 SGHDT and CDR2 YYEEEE. This CDR3 is 15 amino acids long. The CDR3 reads CASSRRGAGANVLTF. CDR3 coding DNA: TGTGCCAGCAGCCGCCGGGGGGCTGGGGCCAACGTCCTGACTTTC.

This chain joins TRBV5-4 and TRBJ2-3; no reliable D call. CDR1 and CDR2 (germline): SGHNT, YYREEE (reference sequence). Trimming left V 0 bases short and J 1 base short, with 6 bases between. This CDR3 comprises 14 residues. The CDR3, as DNA: TGTGCCAGCAGCTTGGGGGTGGGCACAGATACGCAGTATTTT. Translated, it gives CASSLGVGTDTQYF. The full variable domain, completed using reference TRBV5-4 and TRBJ2-3, is ETGVTQSPTHLIKTRGQQVTLRCSSQSGHNTVSWYQQALGQGPQFIFQYYREEENGRGNFPPRFSGLQFPNYSSELNVNALELDDSALYLCASSLGVGTDTQYFGPGTRLTVL.

This clone was seen only a few times. The chain joins TRBV10-2 to TRBJ2-7; TRBD1 matches 7 bases. Germline values: CDR1 WSHSY, CDR2 SAAADI. Losses at the gene ends were 4 bases for V and 0 bases for J; bases not matched to a gene: 3. The CDR3 totals 14 residues. This chain's CDR3 is CASSVAGGSYEQYF. Here the CDR3 DNA reads TGCGCCAGCAGTGTGGCAGGGGGCTCCTACGAGCAGTACTTC.

The chain links TRBV30 to TRBJ1-2; D gene uncertain. Germline assignment: CDR1 GTSNPN and CDR2 SVGIG (reference sequence). The CDR3 has 12 amino acids. V lost 6 bases to trimming and J lost 8 bases, with 16 bases between them. The CDR3 loop reads CACPGSRRGYTF. CDR3 DNA: TGTGCCTGTCCGGGCAGTCGACGCGGCTACACCTTC.

This clone qualifies as medium-sized. V usage is TRBV15 and J usage is TRBJ2-2; D is possibly TRBD2 (5 bases). CDR3 length equals 14 residues. Trimming removed 8 bases at V and 1 base at J, with 11 bases between. Per the germline V gene, CDR1 is LNHNV and CDR2 is YYDKDF (reference sequence). In DNA form, the CDR3 reads TGTGCCACCTGGAACCGGGGGAACACCGGGGAGCTGTTTTTT. Its translation: CATWNRGNTGELFF.

This clone was counted a few times. The chain couples TRBV4-3 to TRBJ2-3; TRBD2 matches at 12 bases. Germline trimming cut 3 bases from V and 6 bases from J; bases unmatched to any gene: 4. This CDR3 region has 15 residues. Per germline, CDR1 LGHNA and CDR2 YSLEER. The CDR3 nucleotides read TGCGCCAGCAGCCACTCCGGACTAGCGGGGGATACGCAGTATTTT. This translates into CASSHSGLAGDTQYF.

The chain is built from TRBV23-1 and TRBJ2-7, with D perhaps TRBD1 (5 bases). TRBV23-1 is labeled an ORF, and its function is uncertain. This CDR3 contains 14 residues. V lost 2 bases, J lost 2 bases, and 10 bases lay in between. The DNA of the CDR3 is TGCGCCAGCAGTCAAAACAGGCTTCCCTACGAGCAGTACTTC. This translates into CASSQNRLPYEQYF.

This clone was seen ten or more times. This chain uses TRBV7-9 with TRBJ2-2, with TRBD2 identical over 12 bases. This CDR3 is built from 19 residues. Germline V gene lookup returns CDR1 SEHNR and CDR2 FQNEAQ (reference sequence). V lost 3 bases, J lost 3 bases, and 11 bases stayed unmatched. Written as DNA, the CDR3 is TGTGCCAGCAGCTTCCCGAGGACTAGCGGGGCTCGGGACACCGGGGAGCTGTTTTTT. Translation gives CASSFPRTSGARDTGELFF. The whole variable domain, remainder taken from reference TRBV7-9 and TRBJ2-2, is DTGVSQNPRHKITKRGQNVTFRCDPISEHNRLYWYRQTLGQGPEFLTYFQNEAQLEKSRLLSDRFSAERPKGSFSTLEIQRTEQGDSAMYLCASSFPRTSGARDTGELFFGEGSRLTVL.

There are many counts of this clone. J is TRBJ2-3 and V is TRBV19; TRBD1 matches 7 bases. In germline, CDR1 is LNHDA, CDR2 SQIVND (reference sequence). J was trimmed by 3 bases and V by 9 bases; bases with no gene match: 12. This CDR3 has 15 amino acids. The CDR3 bases are TGTGCCAGCACCCAAACACAACAGGGGACAGATACGCAGTATTTT. Its translation: CASTQTQQGTDTQYF.

The V and J genes are TRBV5-5 and TRBJ2-1; D remains ambiguous. The CDR3 is 12 amino acids. V gave up 3 bases and J gave up 6 bases, with 7 bases separating them. Germline loops: CDR1 SGHKS, CDR2 YYEKEE (reference sequence). CDR3 coding DNA: TGTGCCAGCAGCTGGTTAGGCAATGAGCAGTTCTTC. It is translated as CASSWLGNEQFF.

This clone turned up a few times. This chain joins TRBV29-1 and TRBJ2-7, with a tentative D call TRBD1 (5 bases). The CDR3 is 13 residues long. The V gene lost 8 bases and the J gene lost 0 bases, with 14 bases spanning the gap. Germline CDR1 is SQVTM and CDR2 is ANQGSEA. CDR3 loop: CSPAQESSYEQYF. CDR3 bases: TGCAGCCCGGCACAGGAATCCTCCTACGAGCAGTACTTC.

The chain joins TRBV4-3 to TRBJ2-1; D is perhaps TRBD1 (6 bases). Germline CDR1 reads LGHNA; CDR2 reads YSLEER. V was pared by 0 bases and J by 4 bases, with 10 bases between. The CDR3 loop spans 15 amino acids. As DNA, the CDR3 is TGCGCCAGCAGCCAAGAGGGGACACCGTACAATGAGCAGTTCTTC. Amino acid sequence: CASSQEGTPYNEQFF.

The chain joins TRBV5-4 to TRBJ1-6, with TRBD1 matching 9 bases. The trim removed 5 bases at V and 8 bases at J, leaving 5 bases unmatched. Per germline, CDR1 SGHNT and CDR2 YYREEE (reference sequence). The CDR3 is 14 amino acids. The CDR3 DNA follows: TGTGCCAGCAGTTGGGACAGGGCTCATTCACCCCTCCACTTT. It specifies CASSWDRAHSPLHF.

The chain employs TRBV9 and TRBJ2-7; 9 nucleotides match TRBD2. The CDR3 is 14 residues long. The V and J ends lost 3 bases and 6 bases, in that order; junction bases with no gene match: 7. CDR1 and CDR2 from the germline V gene are SGDLS and YYNGEE. The CDR3 region is CASSAGLAWGEQYF. The DNA for the CDR3 is TGTGCCAGCAGCGCGGGACTAGCCTGGGGCGAGCAGTACTTC. Drawing the rest from reference TRBV9 and TRBJ2-7, the complete variable domain is DSGVTQTPKHLITATGQRVTLRCSPRSGDLSVYWYQQSLDQGLQFLIQYYNGEERAKGNILERFSAQQFPDLHSELNLSSLELGDSALYFCASSAGLAWGEQYFGPGTRLTVT.

V is TRBV29-1 and J is TRBJ1-5; D may be TRBD1 (5 bases). V gave up 7 bases and J gave up 0 bases, with 16 bases separating them. CDR3 length: 15 amino acids. The germline V gene has CDR1 SQVTM and CDR2 ANQGSEA. This chain's CDR3 is CSASKDGGSNQPQHF. CDR3 sequence (DNA): TGCAGCGCCTCTAAAGACGGGGGTAGCAATCAGCCCCAGCATTTT. Full variable domain (rest looked up from reference TRBV29-1 and TRBJ1-5): SAVISQKPSRDICQRGTSLTIQCQVDSQVTMMFWYRQQPGQSLTLIATANQGSEATYESGFVIDKFPISRPNLTFSTLTVSNMSPEDSSIYLCSASKDGGSNQPQHFGDGTRLSIL.

The genes are TRBV30 and TRBJ2-1; a possible D gene is TRBD1 (6 bases). V was shortened by 5 bases and J by 8 bases, with 16 bases between the two germline ends. This CDR3 spans 13 amino acids. Germline V CDR1 and CDR2: GTSNPN, SVGIG (reference sequence). The CDR3 DNA follows: TGTGCCTGGGGAAGACAGGCGGAGCATGAGCAGTTCTTC. Residues: CAWGRQAEHEQFF.

The chain links TRBV5-6 to TRBJ2-1; TRBD1 might be the D (6 bases). Germline V gene sequence: CDR1 SGHDT, CDR2 YYEEEE. V was clipped by 1 base and J by 8 bases, with 13 bases between them. This CDR3 contains 14 residues. In DNA, the CDR3 is TGTGCCAGCAGCTTGACAGGGTTGGGTGATGAGCAGTTCTTC. The encoded protein is CASSLTGLGDEQFF. The complete variable domain, with remaining parts taken from reference TRBV5-6 and TRBJ2-1, reads DAGVTQSPTHLIKTRGQQVTLRCSPKSGHDTVSWYQQALGQGPQFIFQYYEEEERQRGNFPDRFSGHQFPNYSSELNVNALLLGDSALYLCASSLTGLGDEQFFGPGTRLTVL.

This rearrangement joins TRBV30 to TRBJ2-3; a weak D match, TRBD1 (6 bases). CDR1 GTSNPN and CDR2 SVGIG come from the germline V gene (reference sequence). The CDR3 contains 13 residues. The CDR3 coding sequence is TGTTCATCTATACAGGGCGGCACAGATACGCAGTATTTT. It encodes CSSIQGGTDTQYF.